Sequencing of this T cell receptor (beta chain) was carried out in a study of blood T cell repertoires in COVID-19. Study-level information: T cells, B-cell-depleted T cells, or PBMCs supplied cDNA or gDNA.

Only in-frame clones appear in the TCRdb table, and some are missing; sequencing was by immunoSEQ multiplex PCR. The table lists approximately 440,000 clones, roughly 88% of them singletons. The V end lost 6 bases, the J end lost 3 bases, and 11 bases lay between the germline ends. Germline assignment: CDR1 MNHEY and CDR2 SMNVEV (reference sequence). The CDR3 totals 14 residues. V and J are TRBV27 and TRBJ1-4; D is undetermined. The sample taken for sequencing was PBMCs or T cells enriched from blood (not recorded which). The origin of this receptor is a young man who had recovered from COVID-19. CDR3 loop: CASSPQRANEKLFF. The CDR3 DNA sequence: TGTGCCAGCAGCCCTCAGCGGGCTAATGAAAAACTGTTTTTT.